What follows describes a single TCR beta chain. Its target is not known. The CDR3 covers 15 residues. The germline V gene has CDR1 SGHRS and CDR2 YFSETQ. The J segment lost 6 bases and the V segment lost 0 bases, leaving 4 bases of the junction unmatched. Some clones are missing from TCRdb's copy, which holds only in-frame ones; the method was immunoSEQ multiplex PCR. Among some 84,000 clones listed, around 84% were seen once. This record comes from a study of graft-versus-host responses after intestinal transplantation. Looking at the study overall: Multivisceral, liver-intestinal, or isolated intestinal transplants were received by the recipients. Each patient got anti-thymocyte globulin induction, then tacrolimus and steroids for roughly 3 years. Study-wide results and caveats: Allograft clonal ratios (graft-versus-host to host-versus-graft) were high in patients who had graft-donor T cell macrochimerism. Analysis identified GvH clones in recipient marrow, with some appearing first in ileum or blood.

This chain uses TRBV5-1 with TRBJ2-1, with 9 positions matching TRBD1. The sequence was collected from a human donor who received an intestinal transplant. This sample comprised unstimulated CD4+ T cells sorted from spleen or lymph node cells, obtained before intestinal transplant. CDR3 loop: CASSLEGTGFNEQFF. CDR3 bases: TGCGCCAGCAGCTTGGAAGGGACAGGGTTCAATGAGCAGTTCTTC.